A single sample gave rise to the 31 T cell receptor beta chains below, sequenced in a study of breast tumors, draining lymph nodes, adjacent tissues. TCRdb re-analysed the multiplex PCR reads in MiXCR, keeping a single row per CDR3 protein. The data hold 250,000 or so distinct CDR3 sequences, with 30% to 35% observed a single time. Breast cancer patients provided tissue from their axillary draining lymph nodes. Sequencing was performed on axillary lymph node tissue. Receptor source: a female donor with breast cancer. Some clones in this sample may be carry-over from other donors' samples.

With respect to this clonotype: An end of the junction does not agree with germline; a read error may underlie this. The rearrangement joins TRBV4-2 to TRBJ2-1; D unclear. CDR1 is LGHNA, CDR2 YNFKEQ, per germline. This CDR3 contains 11 residues. The CDR3 DNA sequence: TGTGCCGGCAGCCAAGAAAGGGAGCAGTTCTTC. Protein product: CAGSQEREQFF.

This clonotype was detected once. The J gene is TRBJ1-2, the V gene TRBV10-2; D may be TRBD1 (6 bases). CDR3 size: 15 residues. Germline-derived CDR1 and CDR2 are WSHSY and SAAADI. Trimming left V 2 bases short and J 4 bases short, with 14 bases between. CDR3 DNA: TGCGCCAGCAGTGAGGGGGGCCGAACAGGCTATGGCTACACCTTC. Amino acid sequence: CASSEGGRTGYGYTF.

The rearrangement joins TRBV28 to TRBJ1-4, with a possible D match to TRBD1 (5 bases). V lost 2 bases and J lost 11, with 27 bases in between. This CDR3 region has 18 residues. The germline V gene encodes CDR1 MDHEN and CDR2 SYDVKM. CDR3 loop: CASSLPTLTRTQRGKLFF. In DNA form, the CDR3 reads TGTGCCAGCAGTTTACCAACTCTGACAAGGACACAACGGGGGAAACTGTTTTTT. The entire variable domain, with the rest obtained from reference TRBV28 and TRBJ1-4, is as follows: DVKVTQSSRYLVKRTGEKVFLECVQDMDHENMFWYRQDPGLGLRLIYFSYDVKMKEKGDIPEGYSVSREKKERFSLILESASTNQTSMYLCASSLPTLTRTQRGKLFFGSGTQLSVL.

This clonotype was seen repeatedly, ten times or more. The chain employs TRBV20-1 and TRBJ1-2; 7 bases are a match to TRBD1. This CDR3 spans 15 amino acids. Per the germline V gene, CDR1 is DFQATT and CDR2 is SNEGSKA (reference sequence). V lost 6 bases and J lost 0; bases outside the gene matches: 10. The DNA for the CDR3 is TGCAGTGCAGCTCAGGGGGGGGCCCCTAACTATGGCTACACCTTC. Protein: CSAAQGGAPNYGYTF.

This clonotype was seen repeatedly, ten times or more. The chain employs TRBV5-5 and TRBJ2-2; 13 bases agree with TRBD2. This CDR3 is built from 17 residues. Germline lookup yields CDR1 SGHKS and CDR2 YYEKEE (reference sequence). V shed 1 base, J shed 5 bases, and the junction held 5 bases outside the gene matches. In DNA, the CDR3 is TGTGCCAGCAGCTTGAGGACTAGCGGGAGAGGGACCGGGGAGCTGTTTTTT. Protein product: CASSLRTSGRGTGELFF.

The V call is TRBV24-1, the J call TRBJ1-1; the D is unclear. The CDR3 has 13 amino acids. The germline V gene has CDR1 KGHDR and CDR2 SFDVKD. V gave up 9 bases and J gave up 10 bases, with 20 bases separating them. Here the CDR3 DNA reads TGTGCCACCCGTAGCATAGGCCCCTCGTCAGCTTTCTTT. This gives the protein CATRSIGPSSAFF.

This clonotype has only one observation. J is TRBJ1-1 and V is TRBV5-5; tentative D call: TRBD1 (5 bases). The CDR3 has 13 residues. V was clipped by 0 bases and J by 5 bases, with 8 bases between them. Germline V gene data show CDR1 as SGHKS and CDR2 as YYEKEE (reference sequence). The CDR3 region is CASSLAGMTEAFF. The CDR3 nucleotides are TGTGCCAGCAGCTTGGCAGGGATGACTGAAGCTTTCTTT.

Ten or more counts support this clonotype. The gene calls are TRBV9 and TRBJ1-2; TRBD1 aligns across 7 bases. Trimming removed 0 bases from V and 5 bases from J; junction bases left unmatched: 7. Germline CDR1 and CDR2: SGDLS and YYNGEE. The CDR3 is made up of 15 amino acids. The CDR3 protein is CASSVEAGGEYGYTF. Written as DNA, the CDR3 is TGTGCCAGCAGCGTAGAGGCAGGGGGGGAGTATGGCTACACCTTC.

Comments on this clonotype: A much larger clone differs by one base, so this may be a read error. This chain connects TRBV4-1 to TRBJ2-6; 7 nucleotides match TRBD1. CDR1 and CDR2 from the germline V gene are MGHRA and YSYEKL. V was clipped by 5 bases and J by 1 base; unmatched bases: 14. This CDR3 has 19 amino acids. CDR3 DNA: TGCGCCAGCAGCTCTCGTTCCGGGACAGAGTTTTCTGGGGCCAACGTCCTGACTTTC. Translation: CASSSRSGTEFSGANVLTF.

This clonotype was counted many times. The V and J genes are TRBV19 and TRBJ2-3, with D unclear. Germline-derived CDR1 and CDR2 are LNHDA and SQIVND (reference sequence). Trimming cost V 10 bases and J 2 bases, with 10 bases left between them. The CDR3 is 12 amino acids. CDR3 coding DNA: TGTGCCACTCATCGCCTCACAGATACGCAGTATTTT. This encodes CATHRLTDTQYF.

Concerning this clonotype itself: This may arise from a read error, as a much more abundant clone is one base away. This chain connects TRBV20-1 to TRBJ2-1, with 8 bases that match TRBD1. In germline, CDR1 is DFQATT, CDR2 SNEGSKA (reference sequence). V trimming: 2 bases; J trimming: 5 bases; junction bases outside the gene matches: 14. The CDR3 is 17 residues long. DNA for the CDR3: TGCAGTGCTAGAAACCTCCCGGGACAGGCAACGGACAATGAGCAGTTCTTC. Translated, it gives CSARNLPGQATDNEQFF.

J is TRBJ2-1 and V is TRBV27; 9 nucleotides align to TRBD1. The CDR3 is 16 residues long. The V gene end was trimmed by 9 bases and the J gene end by 6 bases; junction bases not matched to a gene: 15. The germline V gene has CDR1 MNHEY and CDR2 SMNVEV (reference sequence). CDR3 nucleotides: TGTGCCAGTCGTATGATAACAGGGGGCGTTTTCAATGAGCAGTTCTTC. Its protein is CASRMITGGVFNEQFF.

This clonotype was seen a handful of times. The chain joins TRBV5-1 to TRBJ2-5, with 11 bases matching TRBD2. After removal of 0 bases from V and 5 bases from J, the junction contained 15 bases not matched to a gene. The CDR3 has 19 amino acids. Germline V gene data show CDR1 as SGHRS and CDR2 as YFSETQ. The CDR3 sequence: CASSLGPRLAGGRWETQYF. CDR3 in DNA: TGCGCCAGCAGCTTGGGGCCTAGGCTAGCGGGAGGTCGGTGGGAGACCCAGTACTTC.

This clonotype was picked up one time. V usage is TRBV7-2 and J usage is TRBJ2-3, with TRBD2 matching 9 bases. There are 16 residues in the CDR3. The junction had 13 bases not matched to a gene; V was cut back by 6 bases and J by 6 bases. Germline V lookup: CDR1 SGHTA, CDR2 FQGNSA. The CDR3 region is CASSFPGVAGVDTQYF. CDR3 DNA sequence: TGTGCCAGCAGTTTCCCTGGGGTAGCGGGAGTTGATACGCAGTATTTT.

This clonotype was recorded many times. The chain has TRBV20-1 and TRBJ2-5; 14 nucleotides align to TRBD2. V was clipped by 6 bases and J by 4 bases; unmatched bases: 13. The CDR3 loop spans 17 amino acids. Per germline, CDR1 DFQATT and CDR2 SNEGSKA (reference sequence). The CDR3 DNA follows: TGCAGTGCCGACACAGGGACTAGCGGGGGAGGGGGAGAGACCCAGTACTTC. Protein: CSADTGTSGGGGETQYF.

In this sample, this clonotype turned up a few times. The chain joins TRBV10-1 to TRBJ2-1; TRBD2 aligns across 9 bases. The V gene's germline CDR1 is WNHNN and CDR2 SYGVQD (reference sequence). The V and J ends lost 5 bases and 15 bases, in that order; junction bases with no gene match: 11. The length of the CDR3 is 13 residues. In DNA, the CDR3 is TGCGCCAGCAGTCAATCTAGCGGGGAAAGGTGGTTCTTC. The encoded protein is CASSQSSGERWFF.

The chain joins TRBV3-1 to TRBJ1-2; no clear D. This CDR3 region has 13 residues. The V gene's germline CDR1 is LGHDT and CDR2 YNNKEL (reference sequence). Trimming removed 1 base from V and 2 bases from J, with 5 bases in between. The CDR3 sequence: CASSQAGNYGYTF. CDR3 bases: TGTGCCAGCAGCCAAGCCGGGAACTATGGCTACACCTTC.

This clonotype was counted once. The V gene is TRBV6-6, the J gene TRBJ2-3; the match to TRBD2 covers 12 bases. Trimming took 2 bases from V and 0 from J; bases not matched to a gene: 9. This CDR3 is 19 amino acids long. Germline V gene data show CDR1 as MNHNY and CDR2 as SVGAGI (reference sequence). As DNA, the CDR3 is TGTGCCAGCAGTTACGGGGGCTCCGGGACTAGCGGGAGCACAGATACGCAGTATTTT. It translates to CASSYGGSGTSGSTDTQYF.

In its sample, this clonotype was seen many times. J is TRBJ1-6 and V is TRBV9, with 9 nucleotides matching TRBD1. Losses at the gene ends were 0 bases for V and 8 bases for J; bases not matched to a gene: 9. The germline gives CDR1 SGDLS, CDR2 YYNGEE. This CDR3 is 17 amino acids long. CDR3 in amino acids: CASSVATGGLGHSPLHF. In DNA form, the CDR3 reads TGTGCCAGCAGCGTAGCTACAGGGGGCTTAGGCCATTCACCCCTCCACTTT. Full variable domain (rest looked up from reference TRBV9 and TRBJ1-6): DSGVTQTPKHLITATGQRVTLRCSPRSGDLSVYWYQQSLDQGLQFLIQYYNGEERAKGNILERFSAQQFPDLHSELNLSSLELGDSALYFCASSVATGGLGHSPLHFGNGTRLTVT.

A word on this clonotype: A much larger clonotype is one base distant, so this may be a read error. This chain links TRBV5-6 with TRBJ1-3; possible D gene TRBD1, 6 bases. The CDR3 has 17 residues. Trimming removed 4 bases from V and 0 bases from J, with 17 bases in between. CDR1 is SGHDT, CDR2 YYEEEE, per germline. The CDR3 is CASSRTPGHFSGNTIYF. The DNA of the CDR3 is TGTGCCAGCAGCAGAACTCCGGGACATTTCTCTGGAAACACCATATATTTT.

There are many counts of this clonotype. The chain links TRBV20-1 to TRBJ2-1, with TRBD2 matching over 16 bases. The V segment lost 3 bases and the J segment 8 bases; nucleotides outside the gene matches: 4. CDR1 DFQATT and CDR2 SNEGSKA come from the germline V gene (reference sequence). The CDR3 runs to 15 residues. The DNA of the CDR3 is TGCAGTGCTAGGAAGGGACTAGCGGGAGGGGATGAGCAGTTCTTC. It yields the protein CSARKGLAGGDEQFF.

Points on this clonotype: One end of the junction does not line up with germline, which may come from a read error. This chain joins TRBV12-3 or TRBV12-4 and TRBJ1-4; 12 bases are shared with TRBD1. This CDR3 region has 13 residues. For the CDR3, the DNA is TGTGCCAGCAGTGGACGGGACAGGGGGCGCGTCATTTTT. It is translated as CASSGRDRGRVIF.

The chain couples TRBV28 to TRBJ1-1, with a tentative D call TRBD1 (5 bases). This CDR3 has 13 amino acids. The germline V and J ends were trimmed by 6 bases and 2 bases, with 10 bases remaining between them. CDR1 and CDR2 from the germline V gene are MDHEN and SYDVKM. DNA of the CDR3: TGTGCCAGCAGGACAGCTAAAAACACTGAAGCTTTCTTT. As protein: CASRTAKNTEAFF.

In this sample, this clonotype turned up many times. This chain links TRBV4-2 with TRBJ2-2; possible D gene TRBD1, 5 bases. The CDR3 spans 16 residues. Trimming pared 4 bases from V and 1 base from J, leaving 13 bases between. Germline values: CDR1 LGHNA, CDR2 YNFKEQ. CDR3 in DNA: TGTGCCAGCAGCCCACAAACAAGGGGGAACACCGGGGAGCTGTTTTTT. Translating it yields CASSPQTRGNTGELFF.

The rearrangement links TRBV10-1 to TRBJ1-5; D gene uncertain. The CDR3 is made up of 13 amino acids. V lost 2 bases, J lost 11 bases, and 13 bases lay in between. Germline loops: CDR1 WNHNN, CDR2 SYGVQD (reference sequence). In DNA form, the CDR3 reads TGCGCCAGCAGTGAGGGACTGCAAGAGACCCAGCATTTT. Protein product: CASSEGLQETQHF.

This clonotype was recorded once. One end of the junction fails to match germline, which may point to a read error. V gene TRBV30 combines with J gene TRBJ2-7, with TRBD1 matching over 7 bases. Germline CDR1 is GTSNPN and CDR2 is SVGIG (reference sequence). The CDR3 is 15 amino acids. CDR3 in DNA: TGTGCCTGGAGTGGTACCTGGGACAGTTCCTACGAGCAGCACTTC. Its translation is CAWSGTWDSSYEQHF.

The chain couples TRBV25-1 to TRBJ2-5; TRBD2 agrees at 8 bases. The J segment lost 5 bases and the V segment lost 7 bases, leaving 12 bases of the junction unmatched. The CDR3 runs 15 residues. In germline, CDR1 is MGHDK, CDR2 SYGVNS. In nucleotides, the CDR3 is TGTGCCAGCACCTCCTGGGGGACTAGGCACGAGACCCAGTACTTC. It codes for CASTSWGTRHETQYF.

The V call is TRBV2, the J call TRBJ2-2; D remains ambiguous. This CDR3 has 21 residues. Germline CDR1 SNHLY, CDR2 FYNNEI. The V end was cut by 2 bases, the J end by 5 bases, with 30 bases between. CDR3 DNA: TGTGCCAGCAGTGAACCTTACAATGAGCAGTTCTTAGTAGGGCGGACCGGGGAGCTGTTTTTT. It yields the protein CASSEPYNEQFLVGRTGELFF.

In its sample, this clonotype was seen many times. The chain joins TRBV5-1 to TRBJ2-1, with 11 bases fitting TRBD2. Germline V gives CDR1 SGHRS, CDR2 YFSETQ. This CDR3 spans 15 amino acids. V dropped 0 bases and J dropped 6; count of bases not matched to a gene: 2. As DNA, the CDR3 is TGCGCCAGCAGCTTGGAACTAGCGGGAGTCAATGAGCAGTTCTTC. It specifies CASSLELAGVNEQFF.

This clonotype was seen ten or more times. V usage is TRBV4-1 and J usage is TRBJ2-5; D may correspond to TRBD1 or TRBD2 (5 bases each). The germline V gene has CDR1 MGHRA and CDR2 YSYEKL. The V end was cut by 3 bases, the J end by 4 bases, with 21 bases between. The CDR3 sequence is 17 residues long. As DNA, the CDR3 is TGCGCCAGCAGCCAGTCCCCTGCACGGGACGTCCGAGAGACCCAGTACTTC. Protein product: CASSQSPARDVRETQYF.

To note about this clonotype: A clone one base away is much larger, so this may be a read error. This chain uses TRBV3-1 with TRBJ1-2; TRBD1 matches at 8 bases. The CDR3 is 14 residues long. Germline assignment: CDR1 LGHDT and CDR2 YNNKEL (reference sequence). The J segment lost 8 bases and the V segment lost 1 base, leaving 6 bases of the junction unmatched. Here the CDR3 reads CASSQGQTGVGYTF. CDR3 nucleotides: TGTGCCAGCAGCCAAGGCCAGACAGGGGTGGGCTACACCTTC.